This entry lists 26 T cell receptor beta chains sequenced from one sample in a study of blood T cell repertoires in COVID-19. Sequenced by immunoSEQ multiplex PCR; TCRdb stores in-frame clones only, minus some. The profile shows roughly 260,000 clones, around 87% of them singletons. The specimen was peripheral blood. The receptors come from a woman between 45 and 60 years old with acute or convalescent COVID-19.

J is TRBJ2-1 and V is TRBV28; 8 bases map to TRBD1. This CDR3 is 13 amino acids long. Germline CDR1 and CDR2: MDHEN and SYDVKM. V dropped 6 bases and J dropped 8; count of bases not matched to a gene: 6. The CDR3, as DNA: TGTGCCAGCAGCACCGGGACAGGTGATGAGCAGTTCTTC. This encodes CASSTGTGDEQFF.

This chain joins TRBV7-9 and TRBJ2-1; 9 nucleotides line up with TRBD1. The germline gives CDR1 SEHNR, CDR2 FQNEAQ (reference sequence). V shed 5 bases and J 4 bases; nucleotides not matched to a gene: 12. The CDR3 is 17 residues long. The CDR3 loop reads CASSITATGGFYNEQFF. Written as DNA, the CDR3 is TGTGCCAGCAGCATTACCGCGACAGGGGGGTTTTACAATGAGCAGTTCTTC.

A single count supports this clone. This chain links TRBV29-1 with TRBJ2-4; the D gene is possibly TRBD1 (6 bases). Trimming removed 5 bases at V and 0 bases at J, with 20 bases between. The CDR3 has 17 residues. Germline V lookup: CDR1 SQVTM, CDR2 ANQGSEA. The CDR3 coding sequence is TGCAGCGTTCGGAGCAGGGGCCCTATTTTAGCCAAAAACATTCAGTACTTC. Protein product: CSVRSRGPILAKNIQYF. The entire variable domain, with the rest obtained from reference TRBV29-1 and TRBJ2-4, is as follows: SAVISQKPSRDICQRGTSLTIQCQVDSQVTMMFWYRQQPGQSLTLIATANQGSEATYESGFVIDKFPISRPNLTFSTLTVSNMSPEDSSIYLCSVRSRGPILAKNIQYFGAGTRLSVL.

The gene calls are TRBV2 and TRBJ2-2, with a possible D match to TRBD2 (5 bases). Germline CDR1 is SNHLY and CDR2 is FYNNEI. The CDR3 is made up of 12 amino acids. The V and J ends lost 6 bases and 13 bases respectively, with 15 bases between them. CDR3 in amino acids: CASRADLQGLFF. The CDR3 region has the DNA TGTGCCAGCAGAGCGGACTTACAAGGGCTGTTTTTT. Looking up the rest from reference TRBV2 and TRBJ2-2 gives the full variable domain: EPEVTQTPSHQVTQMGQEVILRCVPISNHLYFYWYRQILGQKVEFLVSFYNNEISEKSEIFDDQFSVERPDGSNFTLKIRSTKLEDSAMYFCASRADLQGLFFGEGSRLTVL.

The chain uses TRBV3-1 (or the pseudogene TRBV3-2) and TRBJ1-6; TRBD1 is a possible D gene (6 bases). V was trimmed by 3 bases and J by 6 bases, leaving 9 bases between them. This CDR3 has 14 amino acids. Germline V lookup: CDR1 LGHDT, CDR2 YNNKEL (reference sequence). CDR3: CASSQGHVNSPLHF. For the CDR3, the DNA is TGTGCCAGCAGCCAGGGACACGTTAATTCACCCCTCCACTTT.

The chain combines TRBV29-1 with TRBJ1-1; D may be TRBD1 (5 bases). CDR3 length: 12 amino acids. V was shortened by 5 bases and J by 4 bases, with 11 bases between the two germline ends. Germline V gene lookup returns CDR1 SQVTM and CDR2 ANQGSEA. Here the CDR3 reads CSVRGLGTEAFF. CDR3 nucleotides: TGCAGCGTTCGGGGGTTAGGCACTGAAGCTTTCTTT.

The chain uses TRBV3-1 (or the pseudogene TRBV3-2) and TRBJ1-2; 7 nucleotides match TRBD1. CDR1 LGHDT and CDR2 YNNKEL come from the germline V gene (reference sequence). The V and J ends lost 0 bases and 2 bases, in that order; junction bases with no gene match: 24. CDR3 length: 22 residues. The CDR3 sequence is CASSQEEKGGLRRDRQNYGYTF. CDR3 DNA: TGTGCCAGCAGCCAAGAGGAAAAAGGGGGCTTGAGGCGAGACAGGCAAAACTATGGCTACACCTTC.

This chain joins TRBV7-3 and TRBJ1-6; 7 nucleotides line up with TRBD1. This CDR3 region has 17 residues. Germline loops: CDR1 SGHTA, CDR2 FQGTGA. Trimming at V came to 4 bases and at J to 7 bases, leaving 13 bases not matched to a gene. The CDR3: CASSYPGQRIQNSPLHF. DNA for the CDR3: TGTGCCAGCAGCTACCCGGGACAGCGGATTCAGAATTCACCCCTCCACTTT. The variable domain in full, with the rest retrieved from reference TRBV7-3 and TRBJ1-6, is GAGVSQTPSNKVTEKGKYVELRCDPISGHTALYWYRQSLGQGPEFLIYFQGTGAADDSGLPNDRFFAVRPEGSVSTLKIQRTERGDSAVYLCASSYPGQRIQNSPLHFGNGTRLTVT.

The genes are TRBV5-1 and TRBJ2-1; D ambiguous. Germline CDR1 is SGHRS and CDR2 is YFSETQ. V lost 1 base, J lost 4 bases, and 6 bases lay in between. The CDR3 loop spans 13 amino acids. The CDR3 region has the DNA TGCGCCAGCAGCTTGCCAGGATACAATGAGCAGTTCTTC. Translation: CASSLPGYNEQFF.

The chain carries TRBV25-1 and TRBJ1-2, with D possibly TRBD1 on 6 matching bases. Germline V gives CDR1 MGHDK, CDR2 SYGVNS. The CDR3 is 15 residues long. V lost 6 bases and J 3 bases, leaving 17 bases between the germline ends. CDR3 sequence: CASSGFGGRDYGYTF. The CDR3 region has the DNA TGTGCCAGCAGCGGGTTCGGGGGGCGAGACTATGGCTACACCTTC.

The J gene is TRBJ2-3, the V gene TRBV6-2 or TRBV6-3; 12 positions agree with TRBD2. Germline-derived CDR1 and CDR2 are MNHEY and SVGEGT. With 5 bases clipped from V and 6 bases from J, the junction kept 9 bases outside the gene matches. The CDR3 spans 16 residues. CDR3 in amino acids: CASSTRTSGERDTQYF. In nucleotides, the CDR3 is TGTGCCAGCAGTACCCGGACTAGCGGGGAACGCGATACGCAGTATTTT.

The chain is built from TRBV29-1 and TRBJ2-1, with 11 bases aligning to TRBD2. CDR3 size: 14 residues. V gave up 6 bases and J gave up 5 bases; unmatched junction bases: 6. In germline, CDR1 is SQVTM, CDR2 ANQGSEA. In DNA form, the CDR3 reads TGCAGCGTGGTAGCGGGAGGGCCGAACAATGAGCAGTTCTTC. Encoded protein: CSVVAGGPNNEQFF.

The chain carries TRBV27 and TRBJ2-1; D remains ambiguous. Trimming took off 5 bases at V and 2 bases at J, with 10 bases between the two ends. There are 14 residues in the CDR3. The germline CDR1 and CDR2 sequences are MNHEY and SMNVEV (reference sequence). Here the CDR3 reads CASSAEWPYNEQFF. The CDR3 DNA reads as TGTGCCAGCAGTGCGGAGTGGCCCTACAATGAGCAGTTCTTC.

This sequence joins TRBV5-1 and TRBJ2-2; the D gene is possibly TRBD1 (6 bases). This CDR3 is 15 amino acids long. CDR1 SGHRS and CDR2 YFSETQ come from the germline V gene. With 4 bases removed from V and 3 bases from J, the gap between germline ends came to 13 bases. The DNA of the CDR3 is TGCGCCAGCAGCCAGGACAGACAGGACACCGGGGAGCTGTTTTTT. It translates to CASSQDRQDTGELFF.

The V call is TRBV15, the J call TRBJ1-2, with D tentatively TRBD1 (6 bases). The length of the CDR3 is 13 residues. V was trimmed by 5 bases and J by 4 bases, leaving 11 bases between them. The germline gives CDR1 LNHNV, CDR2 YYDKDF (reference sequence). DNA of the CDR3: TGTGCCACCAGCTCCAGGGACATCTATGGCTACACCTTC. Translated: CATSSRDIYGYTF.

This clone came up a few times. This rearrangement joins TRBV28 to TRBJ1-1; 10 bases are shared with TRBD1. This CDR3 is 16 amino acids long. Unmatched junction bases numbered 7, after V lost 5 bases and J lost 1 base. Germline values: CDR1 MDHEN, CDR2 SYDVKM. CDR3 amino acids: CASSRFRTGGNTEAFF. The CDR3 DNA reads TGTGCCAGCAGTCGATTCCGGACAGGGGGGAACACTGAAGCTTTCTTT. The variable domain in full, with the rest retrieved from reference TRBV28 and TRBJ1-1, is DVKVTQSSRYLVKRTGEKVFLECVQDMDHENMFWYRQDPGLGLRLIYFSYDVKMKEKGDIPEGYSVSREKKERFSLILESASTNQTSMYLCASSRFRTGGNTEAFFGQGTRLTVV.

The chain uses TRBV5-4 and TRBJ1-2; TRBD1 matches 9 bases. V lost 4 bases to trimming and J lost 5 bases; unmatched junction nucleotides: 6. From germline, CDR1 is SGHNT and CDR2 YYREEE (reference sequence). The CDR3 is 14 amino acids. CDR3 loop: CASSPRTGEYGYTF. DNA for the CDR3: TGTGCCAGCAGCCCCCGGACAGGGGAATATGGCTACACCTTC.

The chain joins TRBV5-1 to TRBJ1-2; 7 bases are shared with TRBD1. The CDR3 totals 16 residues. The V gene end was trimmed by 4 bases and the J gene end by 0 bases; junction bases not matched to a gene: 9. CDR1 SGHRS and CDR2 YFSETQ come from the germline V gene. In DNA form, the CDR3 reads TGCGCCAGCAGCGGGACCTCAGGGACAGCTAACTATGGCTACACCTTC. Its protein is CASSGTSGTANYGYTF.

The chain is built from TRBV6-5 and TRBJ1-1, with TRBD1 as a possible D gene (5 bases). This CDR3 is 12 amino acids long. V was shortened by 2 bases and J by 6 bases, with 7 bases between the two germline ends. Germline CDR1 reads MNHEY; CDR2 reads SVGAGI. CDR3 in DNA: TGTGCCAGCAGTTACCCAGGGTCTGAAGCTTTCTTT. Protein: CASSYPGSEAFF.

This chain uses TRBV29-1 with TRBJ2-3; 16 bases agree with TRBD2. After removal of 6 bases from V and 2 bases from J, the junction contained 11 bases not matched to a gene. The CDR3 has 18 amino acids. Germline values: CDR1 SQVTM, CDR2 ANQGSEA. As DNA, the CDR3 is TGCAGCGTCCGCGGGACTAGCGGGAGGGAGCCTAACACAGATACGCAGTATTTT. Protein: CSVRGTSGREPNTDTQYF.

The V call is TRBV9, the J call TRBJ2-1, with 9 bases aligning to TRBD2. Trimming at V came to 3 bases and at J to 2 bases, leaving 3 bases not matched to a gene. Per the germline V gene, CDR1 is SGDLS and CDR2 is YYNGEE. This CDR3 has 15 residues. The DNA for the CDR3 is TGTGCCAGCAGCGCGGGACTAGCTACCTACAATGAGCAGTTCTTC. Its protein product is CASSAGLATYNEQFF.

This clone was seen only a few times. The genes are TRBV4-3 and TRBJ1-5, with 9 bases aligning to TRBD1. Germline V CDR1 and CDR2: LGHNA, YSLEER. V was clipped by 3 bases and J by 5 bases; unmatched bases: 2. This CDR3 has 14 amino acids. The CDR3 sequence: CASSHGQGYQPQHF. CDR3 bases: TGCGCCAGCAGCCACGGACAGGGGTATCAGCCCCAGCATTTT.

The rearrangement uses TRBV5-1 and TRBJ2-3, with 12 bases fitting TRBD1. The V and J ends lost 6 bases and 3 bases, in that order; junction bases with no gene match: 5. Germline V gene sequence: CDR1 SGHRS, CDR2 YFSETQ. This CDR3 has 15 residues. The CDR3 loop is CASNRGQGATDTQYF. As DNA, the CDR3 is TGCGCCAGCAACCGGGGACAGGGGGCGACAGATACGCAGTATTTT. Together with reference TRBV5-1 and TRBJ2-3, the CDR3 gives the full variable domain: KAGVTQTPRYLIKTRGQQVTLSCSPISGHRSVSWYQQTPGQGLQFLFEYFSETQRNKGNFPGRFSGRQFSNSRSEMNVSTLELGDSALYLCASNRGQGATDTQYFGPGTRLTVL.

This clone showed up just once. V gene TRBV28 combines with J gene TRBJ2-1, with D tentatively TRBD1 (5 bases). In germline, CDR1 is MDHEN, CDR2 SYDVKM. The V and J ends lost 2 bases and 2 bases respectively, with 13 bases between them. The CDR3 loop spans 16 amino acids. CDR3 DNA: TGTGCCAGCAGTTTACAGGGTCCTCACCCCTACAATGAGCAGTTCTTC. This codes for CASSLQGPHPYNEQFF.

The DNA for the CDR3 is TGTGCCTACACCATAGCAGGGGGAAATCTTTTTGAGACCCAGTACTTC. Protein: CAYTIAGGNLFETQYF. The genes are TRBV30 and TRBJ2-5; 7 nucleotides align to TRBD1. This CDR3 region has 16 residues. V lost 7 bases to trimming and J lost 5 bases; unmatched junction nucleotides: 19. Germline CDR1 reads GTSNPN; CDR2 reads SVGIG (reference sequence).

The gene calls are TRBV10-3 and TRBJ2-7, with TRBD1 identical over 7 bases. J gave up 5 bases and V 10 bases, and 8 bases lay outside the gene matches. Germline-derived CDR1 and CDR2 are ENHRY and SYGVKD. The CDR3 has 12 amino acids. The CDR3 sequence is CANAPQGDEQYF. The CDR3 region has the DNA TGTGCCAACGCCCCTCAGGGGGACGAGCAGTACTTC.